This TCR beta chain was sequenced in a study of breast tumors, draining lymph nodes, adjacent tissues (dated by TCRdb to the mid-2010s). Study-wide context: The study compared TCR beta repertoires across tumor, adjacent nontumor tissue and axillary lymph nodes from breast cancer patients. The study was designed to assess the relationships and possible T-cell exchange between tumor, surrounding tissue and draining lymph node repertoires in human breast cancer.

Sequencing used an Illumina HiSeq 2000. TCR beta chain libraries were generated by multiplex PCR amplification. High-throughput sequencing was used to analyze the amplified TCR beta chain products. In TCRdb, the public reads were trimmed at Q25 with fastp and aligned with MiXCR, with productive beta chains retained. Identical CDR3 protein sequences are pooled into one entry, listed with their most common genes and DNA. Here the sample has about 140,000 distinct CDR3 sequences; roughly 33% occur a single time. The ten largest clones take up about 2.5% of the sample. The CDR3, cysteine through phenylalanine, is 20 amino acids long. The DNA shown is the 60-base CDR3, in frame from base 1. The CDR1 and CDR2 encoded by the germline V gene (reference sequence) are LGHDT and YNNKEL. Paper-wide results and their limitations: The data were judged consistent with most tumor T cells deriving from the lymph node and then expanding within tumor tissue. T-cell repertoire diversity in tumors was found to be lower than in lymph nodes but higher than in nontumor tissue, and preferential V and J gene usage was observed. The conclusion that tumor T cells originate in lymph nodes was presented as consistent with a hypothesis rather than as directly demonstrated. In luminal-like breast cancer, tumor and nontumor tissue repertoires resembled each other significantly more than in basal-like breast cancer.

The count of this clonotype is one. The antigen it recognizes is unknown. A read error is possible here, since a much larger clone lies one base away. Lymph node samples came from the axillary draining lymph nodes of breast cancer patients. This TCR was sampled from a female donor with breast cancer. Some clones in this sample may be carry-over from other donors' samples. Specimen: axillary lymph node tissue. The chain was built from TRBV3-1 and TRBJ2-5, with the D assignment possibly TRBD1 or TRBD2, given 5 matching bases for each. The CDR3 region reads CTSSQAPPGPYYAVQETQYF. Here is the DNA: TGTACCAGCAGCCAAGCTCCCCCGGGGCCTTATTACGCCGTGCAAGAGACCCAGTACTTC.